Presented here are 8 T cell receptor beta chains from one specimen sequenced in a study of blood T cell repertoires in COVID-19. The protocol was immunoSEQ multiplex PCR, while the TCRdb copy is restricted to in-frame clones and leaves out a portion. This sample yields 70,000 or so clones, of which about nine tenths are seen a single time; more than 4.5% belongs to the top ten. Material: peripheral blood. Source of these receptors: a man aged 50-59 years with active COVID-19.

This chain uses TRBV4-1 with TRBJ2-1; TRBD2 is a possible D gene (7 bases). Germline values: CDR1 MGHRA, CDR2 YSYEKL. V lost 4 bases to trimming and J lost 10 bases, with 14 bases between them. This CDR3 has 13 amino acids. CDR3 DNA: TGCGCCAGCAGCCTCACACAGGGAGGGGAGCAGTTCTTC. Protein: CASSLTQGGEQFF.

CDR3 protein: CASKERELSNQPQHF. The CDR3 nucleotides are TGTGCCAGCAAGGAGAGGGAACTAAGCAATCAGCCCCAGCATTTT. The rearrangement links TRBV19 to TRBJ1-5, with no clear D. CDR3 size: 15 residues. Germline V gene lookup returns CDR1 LNHDA and CDR2 SQIVND (reference sequence). The V and J ends lost 9 bases and 1 base respectively, with 16 bases between them.

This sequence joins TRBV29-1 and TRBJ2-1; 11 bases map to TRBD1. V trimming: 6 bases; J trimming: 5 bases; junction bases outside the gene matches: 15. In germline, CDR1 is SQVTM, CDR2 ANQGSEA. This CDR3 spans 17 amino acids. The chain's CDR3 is CSVWGGDRGIANNEQFF. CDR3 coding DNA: TGCAGCGTCTGGGGTGGGGACAGGGGGATAGCTAACAATGAGCAGTTCTTC.

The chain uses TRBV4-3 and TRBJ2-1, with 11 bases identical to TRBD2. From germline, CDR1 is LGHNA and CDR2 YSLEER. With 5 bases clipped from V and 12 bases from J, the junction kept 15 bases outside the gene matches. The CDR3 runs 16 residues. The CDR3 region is CASSVGTSGFTMRQFF. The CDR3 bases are TGCGCCAGCAGCGTCGGGACTAGCGGATTTACAATGAGGCAGTTCTTC.

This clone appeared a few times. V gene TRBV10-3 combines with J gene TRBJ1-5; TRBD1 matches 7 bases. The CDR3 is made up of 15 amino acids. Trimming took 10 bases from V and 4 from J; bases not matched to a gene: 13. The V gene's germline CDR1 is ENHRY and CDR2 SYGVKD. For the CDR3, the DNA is TGTGCCACTCAAGACCAGACAGGGTCAAATCAGCCCCAGCATTTT. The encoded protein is CATQDQTGSNQPQHF.

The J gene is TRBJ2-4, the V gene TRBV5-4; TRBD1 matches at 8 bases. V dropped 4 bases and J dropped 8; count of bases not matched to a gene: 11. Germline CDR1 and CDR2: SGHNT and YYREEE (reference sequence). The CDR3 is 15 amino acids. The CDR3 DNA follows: TGTGCCAGCAGCCCGGGGACAGGCGGGAAGGACATTCAGTACTTC. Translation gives CASSPGTGGKDIQYF. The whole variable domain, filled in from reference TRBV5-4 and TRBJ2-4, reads ETGVTQSPTHLIKTRGQQVTLRCSSQSGHNTVSWYQQALGQGPQFIFQYYREEENGRGNFPPRFSGLQFPNYSSELNVNALELDDSALYLCASSPGTGGKDIQYFGAGTRLSVL.

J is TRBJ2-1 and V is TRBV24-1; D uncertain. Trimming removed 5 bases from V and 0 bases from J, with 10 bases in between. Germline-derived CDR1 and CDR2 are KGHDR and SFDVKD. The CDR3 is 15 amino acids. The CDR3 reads CATSATGFSYNEQFF. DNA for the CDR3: TGTGCCACCAGTGCGACCGGGTTCTCCTACAATGAGCAGTTCTTC.

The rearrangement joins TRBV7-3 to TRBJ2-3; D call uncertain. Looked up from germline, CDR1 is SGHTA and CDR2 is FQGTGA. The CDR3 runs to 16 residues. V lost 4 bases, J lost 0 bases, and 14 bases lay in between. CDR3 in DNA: TGTGCCAGCAGCTCTACCCATGTTTCTAGCACAGATACGCAGTATTTT. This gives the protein CASSSTHVSSTDTQYF.